This TCR beta chain was documented in a study of blood T cell repertoires in COVID-19. Profiled with immunoSEQ multiplex PCR; TCRdb holds only in-frame clones, not every one. This table has roughly 310,000 clones, approximately 90% appearing once. The sample consisted of PBMCs or T cells enriched from blood (not recorded which). The clonotype originates from a woman aged 40 to 49 who had recovered from COVID-19.

CDR3 bases: TGTGCCATCAGTGAACGACAGAGCACAGATACGCAGTATTTT. Its protein is CAISERQSTDTQYF. This chain joins TRBV10-3 and TRBJ2-3, with D possibly TRBD1 on 5 matching bases. Trimming shortened V by 3 bases and J by 0 bases, and 7 bases separated the two germline ends. Germline V gene data show CDR1 as ENHRY and CDR2 as SYGVKD. CDR3 length: 14 residues.